This TCR beta chain was obtained from a study of T cell responses to AZD1222 COVID-19 vaccine. Between the trimmed V and J ends, which lost 3 bases and 0 bases, there was a span of 13 bases. Germline V gives CDR1 KGHDR, CDR2 SFDVKD. The CDR3 runs to 17 residues. Method: immunoSEQ multiplex PCR; TCRdb's copy keeps in-frame clones and lacks some. The sample has roughly 150,000 clones, 90% seen once. This clone has only one observation. Its antigen remains unknown. Regarding the study as a whole: Per reports, nearly half of all spike-specific TCRs target regions that are unmutated in variants.

The V call is TRBV24-1, the J call TRBJ1-4, with D hard to call. The receptor was isolated from an adult in good health. The sequencing used peripheral blood, collected on day 0 of AZD1222 vaccination. The CDR3 spells CATSDGRRRATNEKLFF. The DNA for the CDR3 is TGTGCCACCAGTGATGGGCGGAGAAGAGCAACTAATGAAAAACTGTTTTTT.